A selection of T cell receptor beta chains follows, all from one sample in a study of T cell repertoires in ileal Crohn's disease. Data came from immunoSEQ multiplex PCR; TCRdb stores just in-frame clones and leaves some out. The sample contains some 3,400 clones, roughly 93% of which appear only once. The specimen sequenced was ileal tissue. These receptor sequences come from an adult with Crohn's disease. The CDR3 runs from the conserved cysteine through the conserved F or W. Fields, in order: V gene, D gene, CDR3 length, J gene, clone size, CDR3 DNA, CDR3 protein. A D gene is named only where the DNA matches it firmly. Not every row has a clone size; where given, it reads once, few, many or a size class.

TRBV2	TRBD2	15	TRBJ2-3	-	TGTGCCAGCAGCGTCGCTAGCGGGGGATCTGATACGCAGTATTTT	CASSVASGGSDTQYF
TRBV27	-	14	TRBJ1-4	-	TGTGCCAGCAGCCCCAGGGCCTCTGACGAAAAACTGTTTTTT	CASSPRASDEKLFF
TRBV11-3	TRBD1	14	TRBJ2-3	-	TGTGCCAGCAGTCGACAGGGTGGGTTCGATACGCAGTATTTT	CASSRQGGFDTQYF
TRBV11-2	TRBD1	14	TRBJ2-7	-	TGTGCCAGCAGCTCGGGACAGGGGCCAGGCGAGCAGTACTTC	CASSSGQGPGEQYF
TRBV9	-	16	TRBJ1-1	-	TGTGCCAGCAGCCCCCATATTGGTTCTCGAAACACTGAAGCTTTCTTT	CASSPHIGSRNTEAFF
TRBV5-4	TRBD1	16	TRBJ2-7	-	TGTGCCAGCAGCTCCCGGGACAGGGGATTTGGCTACGAGCAGTACTTC	CASSSRDRGFGYEQYF
TRBV28	-	15	TRBJ2-7	-	TGTGCCAGCAGCCAACCAGGGGGGGGGATCTACGAGCAGTACTTC	CASSQPGGGIYEQYF
TRBV7-8	-	14	TRBJ2-7	once	TGTGCCAGCAGCTTAAGGACGGTTACCTACGAGCAGTACTTC	CASSLRTVTYEQYF
TRBV7-8	-	14	TRBJ2-3	-	TGTGCCAGCAGCTCCATAGGGGGCACAGATACGCAGTATTTT	CASSSIGGTDTQYF
TRBV19	TRBD2	15	TRBJ2-7	-	TGTGCCAGTAGTGTTGCTAGCGGAGGGAACTACGAGCAGTACTTC	CASSVASGGNYEQYF
TRBV11-1	TRBD1	14	TRBJ2-7	-	TGTGCCAGCAGCTGGGACAGGAGCTCCTACGAGCAGTACTTC	CASSWDRSSYEQYF
TRBV2	-	14	TRBJ2-7	-	TGTGCCAGCAGGGGAGGTTTGGGAGCGGGCGAGCAGTACTTC	CASRGGLGAGEQYF
TRBV7-9	-	15	TRBJ1-5	-	TGTGCCAGCAGCCCTTTGGAATATAGCAATCAGCCCCAGCATTTT	CASSPLEYSNQPQHF
TRBV7-2	-	15	TRBJ2-1	-	TGTGCCAGCAGCTTCGGGCGGGGAAAGGGCAATGAGCAGTTCTTC	CASSFGRGKGNEQFF
TRBV6-5	TRBD1	15	TRBJ2-1	-	TGTGCCAGCACCCCCCCCGGGACAGGGGACAATGAGCAGTTCTTC	CASTPPGTGDNEQFF
TRBV6-1	-	13	TRBJ1-1	-	TGTGCCAGCAGGAACTTAATGGACACTGAAGCTTTCTTT	CASRNLMDTEAFF
TRBV19	-	16	TRBJ2-7	-	TGTGCCAGTAGTATGGGACGGAAGGGGACGGCCTACGAGCAGTACTTC	CASSMGRKGTAYEQYF
TRBV27	-	19	TRBJ2-3	few	TGTGCCAGCAGTTTGGGCATTGGTGACTCACGTTCAGTGGAGGATACGCAGTATTTT	CASSLGIGDSRSVEDTQYF
TRBV10-2	TRBD2	14	TRBJ2-3	few	TGCGCCACCTCGGGACTAGCGGAAACAGATACGCAGTATTTT	CATSGLAETDTQYF
TRBV2	TRBD2	16	TRBJ2-3	-	TGTGCCAGCAGGGGGGGACTAGCGGGGATCGCAGATACGCAGTATTTT	CASRGGLAGIADTQYF
TRBV5-6	-	16	TRBJ2-4	-	TGTGCCAGCAGCCCAGGACTGTTTGGAACCAAAAACATTCAGTACTTC	CASSPGLFGTKNIQYF
TRBV6-1	-	13	TRBJ1-5	-	TGTGCCAGCAGTGAAGCGCTGGGTCAGCCCCAGCATTTT	CASSEALGQPQHF
TRBV27	-	15	TRBJ2-7	-	TGTGCCAGCAGCCTCTTCGACTCCCCGGCGGGCGAGCAGTACTTC	CASSLFDSPAGEQYF
TRBV29-1	-	13	TRBJ1-1	once	TGCAGCGTTGAAGGCGGACTGAACACTGAAGCTTTCTTT	CSVEGGLNTEAFF
TRBV5-4	-	17	TRBJ1-3	few	TGTGCCAGCAGCCCCTCGGGGGGCACTGCCTCTGGAAACACCATATATTTT	CASSPSGGTASGNTIYF
TRBV5-4	TRBD2	16	TRBJ2-4	-	TGTGCCAGCAGCTCCCCGGGGGGAGCGGCCAAAAACATTCAGTACTTC	CASSSPGGAAKNIQYF
TRBV15	-	14	TRBJ1-2	-	TGTGCCACCAGCAGAGAAGCAGGGACCTATGGCTACACCTTC	CATSREAGTYGYTF
TRBV9	-	14	TRBJ2-2	once	TGTGCCAGCACCCGTTTGATTGACACCGGGGAGCTGTTTTTT	CASTRLIDTGELFF
TRBV4-2	-	15	TRBJ2-5	-	TGTGCCAGCAGCGGCTACTGGGCGGGGCAAGAGACCCAGTACTTC	CASSGYWAGQETQYF
TRBV6-5	TRBD1	16	TRBJ1-1	-	TGTGCCAGCAGTTATAAAACGACAGGGAGGAACACTGAAGCTTTCTTT	CASSYKTTGRNTEAFF
TRBV6-4	-	13	TRBJ1-5	-	TGTGCCAGCAGTTTAGAGGGCGGCCAGCCCCAACATTTT	CASSLEGGQPQHF
TRBV9	TRBD2	15	TRBJ2-1	-	TGTGCCAGCAGCGGCGGTAGCGGGAGTCAGAATGAGCAGTTCTTC	CASSGGSGSQNEQFF
TRBV6-1	-	13	TRBJ2-3	-	TGTGCCAGCAGCCAATGGGGGGATGGTACGCAGTATTTT	CASSQWGDGTQYF
TRBV6-5	-	15	TRBJ2-1	-	TGTGCCAGCAGTTACTCGAATCCAGAGTACAATGAGCAGTTCTTC	CASSYSNPEYNEQFF
TRBV2	-	16	TRBJ2-3	-	TGTGCCAGCAGTAAAGAAACGGGAACTAGCACAGATACGCAGTATTTT	CASSKETGTSTDTQYF
TRBV10-2	-	16	TRBJ1-2	-	TGCGCCAGCCACCCGGTGGGGGTGGGGTCGTCGGGGGGCTACACCTTC	CASHPVGVGSSGGYTF
TRBV7-6	-	17	TRBJ2-6	-	TGTGCCAGCAGCTTAAGTCTGGTACGCTCTGGGGCCAACGTCCTGACTTTC	CASSLSLVRSGANVLTF
TRBV7-3	TRBD2	18	TRBJ2-7	-	TGTGCCAGCAGCCGTCTTCCGGCGACTAGCGGGGCTTATTACGAGCAGTACTTC	CASSRLPATSGAYYEQYF
TRBV7-9	-	14	TRBJ1-1	-	TGTGCCAGCAGCTTAGAAATGCAGGGGAGTAAAGCTTTCTTT	CASSLEMQGSKAFF
TRBV5-3	-	17	TRBJ2-2	-	TGTGCCAGAAGCTCACCTTGTTCTGTAGTGTACACCGGGGAGCTGTTTTTT	CARSSPCSVVYTGELFF